This T cell receptor beta chain was obtained from a study of cytotoxic CD8 clonotypes in ibrutinib-treated CLL. Whole-study context: Responses: around 25 partial, 2 complete; after median roughly 68 months, roughly 14 stayed remitted, around twelve progressed. With a range of 6 to 36, the median treatment time before response samples were taken was approximately 11 months. Study outcomes and limitations: Clonality was elevated at ibrutinib response and had returned toward baseline at progression.

Regarding this clone: Its antigen is not known.

Depth targeted 1 in 200,000 to 1 in 1 million T cells, averaging 10x coverage per clonotype. Assay: immunoSEQ multiplex PCR; the TCRdb copy retains only in-frame clones and omits some. The table includes under 150,000 clones, 80% detected once. This CDR3 has 13 residues. Germline V gene sequence: CDR1 SGDLS, CDR2 YYNGEE. V shed 3 bases, J shed 5 bases, and the junction held 3 bases outside the gene matches. The sequenced sample was PBMCs, obtained after 36 months of ibrutinib treatment. The J gene is TRBJ1-1, the V gene TRBV9; 8 positions match TRBD1. The source is a human donor with chronic lymphocytic leukemia. The DNA of the CDR3 is TGTGCCAGCAGCGGACAGGGGTGGACTGAAGCTTTCTTT. Its protein is CASSGQGWTEAFF. The full variable domain, completed using reference TRBV9 and TRBJ1-1, is DSGVTQTPKHLITATGQRVTLRCSPRSGDLSVYWYQQSLDQGLQFLIQYYNGEERAKGNILERFSAQQFPDLHSELNLSSLELGDSALYFCASSGQGWTEAFFGQGTRLTVV.